This T cell receptor beta chain was observed in a study of identical twins. TCRdb re-analysed the 5' RACE reads in MiXCR, keeping a single row per CDR3 protein. The data contain about 240,000 distinct CDR3 sequences, 7% to 8.5% of them singletons. CDR3 length: 17 amino acids. Trimming stripped 3 bases from V and 1 base from J, with 15 bases between. These data are also associated with another study on yellow fever vaccine responses in identical twins.

The TCR sequence derives from a woman aged 18-29 years in good health. The chain has TRBV12-3 or TRBV12-4 and TRBJ2-2; D uncertain. The sample taken for sequencing was CD8+ T cells sorted from blood. CDR3 DNA sequence: TGTGCCAGCAGTTTTTGGGCGGTCTTTGAGAACACCGGGGAGCTGTTTTTT. Protein sequence: CASSFWAVFENTGELFF.